These T cell receptor beta chains were read from a single sample in a study of T cell responses to AZD1222 COVID-19 vaccine. The data were produced by immunoSEQ multiplex PCR, yet TCRdb's version contains in-frame clones alone and is incomplete. The table has just under 150,000 clones, 70% to 90% seen once. The sequences come from peripheral blood, collected 28 days after the second dose of the MenACWY control vaccine. The receptors shown here come from an adult who received the MenACWY meningococcal vaccine as a control. CDR3s include the opening cysteine and the closing phenylalanine or tryptophan. A D gene is named only where the DNA matches it firmly. Not every row has a clone size; where given, it reads once, few, many or a size class.

D	J	V	size	CDR3	DNA
.	TRBJ1-2	TRBV7-8	.	CASSPVLSGGNGYTF	TGTGCCAGCAGCCCCGTCCTCTCGGGGGGAAATGGCTACACCTTC
TRBD1	TRBJ2-3	TRBV5-1	.	CASSTGTGGTDTQYF	TGCGCCAGCTCCACCGGGACAGGGGGAACAGATACGCAGTATTTT
.	TRBJ2-3	TRBV6-6	once	CASRAIPGISADTQYF	TGTGCCAGCAGGGCTATACCAGGAATTAGTGCAGATACGCAGTATTTT
.	TRBJ2-5	TRBV6-5	.	CASSYGTVKRETQYF	TGTGCCAGCAGTTACGGGACGGTAAAGCGGGAGACCCAGTACTTC
.	TRBJ2-7	TRBV30	.	CAWRPVFDRVYEQYF	TGTGCCTGGAGGCCGGTCTTCGACAGAGTCTACGAGCAGTACTTC
.	TRBJ2-1	TRBV7-2	.	CASSLAGGRDLGNEQFF	TGTGCCAGCAGCTTAGCGGGGGGCAGGGACCTAGGGAATGAGCAGTTCTTC
.	TRBJ2-3	TRBV5-8	.	CASSPGTLTGTDTQYF	TGTGCCAGCAGCCCGGGGACTCTCACGGGCACAGATACGCAGTATTTT
TRBD1	TRBJ2-5	TRBV5-4	.	CASSLQGAQETQYF	TGTGCCAGCAGCTTACAGGGGGCGCAAGAGACCCAGTACTTC
TRBD2	TRBJ2-3	TRBV15	.	CATSGLAGGLTDTQYF	TGTGCCACCAGCGGCCTAGCGGGGGGCCTCACAGATACGCAGTATTTT
.	TRBJ1-2	TRBV12-5	.	CASGLVRYGYTF	TGTGCTAGTGGTTTGGTTCGCTATGGCTACACCTTC
.	TRBJ2-3	TRBV2	.	CASKRGGDTQYF	TGTGCCAGCAAAAGGGGGGGAGATACGCAGTATTTT
.	TRBJ2-1	TRBV11-3	.	CASSPGRGLGNEQFF	TGTGCCAGCAGCCCTGGGCGGGGCCTTGGGAATGAGCAGTTCTTC
.	TRBJ1-2	TRBV18	.	CASSRSKEGGYTF	TGTGCCAGCTCCAGGTCGAAGGAGGGTGGCTACACCTTC
.	TRBJ1-1	TRBV6-6	.	CASSSRTATNTEAFF	TGTGCCAGCAGTTCCCGGACAGCGACGAACACTGAAGCTTTCTTT
.	TRBJ2-7	TRBV7-9	.	CASSLSGGEQYF	TGTGCCAGCAGCTTATCCGGTGGCGAGCAGTACTTC
.	TRBJ1-2	TRBV7-9	.	CASSPDGYGYTF	TGTGCCAGCAGCCCCGACGGCTATGGCTACACCTTC
TRBD1	TRBJ1-4	TRBV10-3	.	CAIRGTGENEKLFF	TGTGCCATCAGGGGGACAGGGGAGAATGAAAAACTGTTTTTT
.	TRBJ1-6	TRBV3-1/TRBV3-2	.	CASSQDGRDNSPLHF	TGTGCCAGCAGCCAAGACGGACGGGATAATTCACCCCTCCACTTT
.	TRBJ2-7	TRBV29-1	.	CSAISRDYEQYF	TGCAGCGCCATAAGCCGAGACTACGAGCAGTACTTC
.	TRBJ1-5	TRBV6-5	.	CASRVAPMSNQPQHF	TGTGCCAGCAGGGTCGCTCCTATGAGCAATCAGCCCCAGCATTTT
TRBD1	TRBJ1-2	TRBV6-5	.	CASKKDPTGDGYTF	TGTGCCAGCAAAAAAGACCCGACAGGGGATGGCTACACCTTC
.	TRBJ2-5	TRBV11-2	.	CASSSPGETQYF	TGTGCCAGCAGCTCCCCCGGGGAGACCCAGTACTTC
.	TRBJ2-1	TRBV6-5	.	CASSRTVANEQFF	TGTGCCAGCAGTCGTACTGTCGCCAATGAGCAGTTCTTC
.	TRBJ2-2	TRBV2	.	CASSDPGEGIGELFF	TGTGCCAGCAGTGATCCAGGGGAGGGGATCGGGGAGCTGTTTTTT
TRBD1	TRBJ2-1	TRBV6-5	.	CASRATGLFDNEQFF	TGTGCCAGCAGAGCGACAGGGTTGTTTGACAATGAGCAGTTCTTC
.	TRBJ1-2	TRBV19	.	CASSIKDRRYGYTF	TGTGCCAGTAGTATTAAAGACAGGCGCTATGGCTACACCTTC
.	TRBJ1-5	TRBV6-5	.	CASSYDGGQPQHF	TGTGCCAGCAGTTACGACGGCGGTCAGCCCCAGCATTTT
.	TRBJ1-3	TRBV7-9	.	CASSFEGNTIYF	TGTGCCAGCAGCTTTGAAGGAAACACCATATATTTT
TRBD2	TRBJ2-1	TRBV9	once	CASSGGLAGAYNEQFF	TGTGCCAGCAGCGGAGGACTAGCGGGGGCCTACAATGAGCAGTTCTTC
TRBD2	TRBJ2-3	TRBV5-1	.	CASSPGLAGWDTQYF	TGCGCCAGCAGCCCGGGACTAGCGGGGTGGGATACGCAGTATTTT
.	TRBJ1-6	TRBV5-4	.	CASSLGGWNNSPLHF	TGTGCCAGCAGCTTGGGTGGGTGGAATAATTCACCCCTCCACTTT
.	TRBJ1-1	TRBV19	few	CASRFRENTEAFF	TGTGCCAGTAGGTTTAGGGAAAACACTGAAGCTTTCTTT
TRBD1	TRBJ2-3	TRBV23-1	.	CASSQYDRGSTDTQYF	TGCGCCAGCAGTCAATACGACAGGGGTAGCACAGATACGCAGTATTTT
TRBD1	TRBJ1-1	TRBV24-1	.	CATSDSQTGGNTEAFF	TGTGCCACCAGTGATTCGCAGACAGGGGGAAACACTGAAGCTTTCTTT
.	TRBJ2-7	TRBV29-1	.	CSVEEPGHRPSSYEQYF	TGCAGCGTTGAAGAACCGGGACATCGGCCAAGCTCCTACGAGCAGTACTTC
.	TRBJ1-4	TRBV7-2	.	CASSSNIGVGEKLFF	TGTGCCAGCAGCTCTAATATCGGAGTTGGGGAAAAACTGTTTTTT
TRBD1	TRBJ2-1	TRBV10-3	few	CAIKSGTGAREQFF	TGTGCCATCAAATCCGGGACAGGGGCGCGTGAGCAGTTCTTC
.	TRBJ1-2	TRBV7-2	.	CASSLVAGYYGYTF	TGTGCCAGCAGCTTAGTAGCTGGGTACTATGGCTACACCTTC
.	TRBJ1-2	TRBV5-1	.	CASSPRTSGGDGYTF	TGCGCCAGCAGCCCCCGGACATCGGGGGGGGACGGCTACACCTTC
.	TRBJ1-1	TRBV27	once	CASSLRAGNTEAFF	TGTGCCAGCAGTTTGAGGGCCGGGAACACTGAAGCTTTCTTT
.	TRBJ1-1	TRBV25-1	.	CASSERVNTEAFF	TGTGCCAGCAGTGAGCGAGTGAACACTGAAGCTTTCTTT
.	TRBJ2-1	TRBV10-3	.	CAISDKSGYNEQFF	TGTGCCATCAGTGATAAAAGCGGCTACAATGAGCAGTTCTTC
.	TRBJ2-7	TRBV7-8	.	CASSPPWGGGVSYEQYF	TGTGCCAGCAGCCCCCCTTGGGGAGGGGGAGTCTCCTACGAGCAGTACTTC
TRBD1	TRBJ2-2	TRBV19	.	CASSLDRGPGELFF	TGTGCCAGTAGTTTGGACAGGGGACCCGGGGAGCTGTTTTTT
.	TRBJ1-2	TRBV7-2	.	CASPDRGGAGGYGYTF	TGTGCCTCCCCGGACAGAGGAGGTGCTGGAGGCTATGGCTACACCTTC
.	TRBJ2-7	TRBV6-5	.	CASSWDTSSYEQYF	TGTGCCAGCAGTTGGGACACGAGCTCCTACGAGCAGTACTTC
.	TRBJ1-5	TRBV28	.	CASSESPSGDQPQHF	TGTGCCAGCAGTGAATCCCCCTCAGGAGATCAGCCCCAGCATTTT